A single sample is the source of the 21 T cell receptor beta chains below, sequenced in a study of blood T cell repertoires in COVID-19. The protocol was immunoSEQ multiplex PCR, while the TCRdb copy is restricted to in-frame clones and leaves out a portion. The sample yields about 120,000 clones, around three quarters seen once. Source material: peripheral blood. The source of these receptors is a man aged 35 to 55 with active or convalescent COVID-19.

This clone was seen only a few times. The rearrangement joins TRBV24-1 to TRBJ1-2, with D perhaps matching TRBD1 (5 bases). Germline V gives CDR1 KGHDR, CDR2 SFDVKD. Trimming pared 5 bases from V and 3 bases from J, leaving 15 bases between. The CDR3 contains 15 residues. As DNA, the CDR3 is TGTGCCACCAGTGGAAATACGGGGGGTTACTATGGCTACACCTTC. It yields the protein CATSGNTGGYYGYTF.

Written as DNA, the CDR3 is TGTGCCAGCAGTCCCCCACTAGTGGGGAGCACAGATACGCAGTATTTT. Protein sequence: CASSPPLVGSTDTQYF. The chain combines TRBV28 with TRBJ2-3; D is possibly TRBD2 (5 bases). CDR3 length equals 16 residues. The germline V gene encodes CDR1 MDHEN and CDR2 SYDVKM. The ends were cut back, 5 bases at V and 0 bases at J, with 15 bases in the middle. Supplemented by reference TRBV28 and TRBJ2-3, the full variable domain reads DVKVTQSSRYLVKRTGEKVFLECVQDMDHENMFWYRQDPGLGLRLIYFSYDVKMKEKGDIPEGYSVSREKKERFSLILESASTNQTSMYLCASSPPLVGSTDTQYFGPGTRLTVL.

The chain is built from TRBV6-2 or TRBV6-3 and TRBJ1-1, with no clear D. The germline CDR1 and CDR2 sequences are MNHEY and SVGEGT. CDR3 length equals 15 residues. Deletions cut 6 bases from V and 4 bases from J, with 18 bases between. CDR3: CASSPLTAVGTEAFF. CDR3 in DNA: TGTGCCAGCAGCCCCCTGACCGCGGTGGGCACTGAAGCTTTCTTT.

The genes are TRBV2 and TRBJ1-3; a weak D match, TRBD1 (5 bases). Looked up from germline, CDR1 is SNHLY and CDR2 is FYNNEI. The CDR3 has 15 amino acids. Trimming removed 7 bases from V and 2 bases from J, with 15 bases in between. CDR3 bases: TGTGCCAGCATGCCAAGCTGGGGCACTGGAAACACCATATATTTT. It encodes CASMPSWGTGNTIYF.

Many counts were recorded for this clone. The rearrangement joins TRBV6-4 to TRBJ2-2; 10 bases line up with TRBD2. J was trimmed by 3 bases and V by 0 bases; bases with no gene match: 1. CDR3 size: 16 residues. Germline V CDR1 and CDR2: MRHNA, SNTAGT. The CDR3 region is CASSDSAGGHTGELFF. CDR3 in DNA: TGTGCCAGCAGTGACTCAGCGGGGGGGCACACCGGGGAGCTGTTTTTT.

This clone was found a few times. The gene calls are TRBV19 and TRBJ1-5, with TRBD1 identical over 8 bases. The CDR3 has 18 residues. Germline trimming cut 6 bases from V and 1 base from J; bases unmatched to any gene: 14. Looked up from germline, CDR1 is LNHDA and CDR2 is SQIVND (reference sequence). The CDR3 loop is CASSSKAGRGHSNQPQHF. CDR3 bases: TGTGCCAGTAGCTCCAAGGCGGGCAGGGGGCACAGCAATCAGCCCCAGCATTTT.

This chain links TRBV19 with TRBJ1-5; D is possibly TRBD1 (6 bases). V was trimmed by 7 bases and J by 9 bases, leaving 13 bases between them. CDR3 size: 12 residues. CDR1 is LNHDA, CDR2 SQIVND, per germline (reference sequence). CDR3 bases: TGTGCCAGTAACAGGGATTTCCTGCCCCAGCATTTT. It encodes CASNRDFLPQHF.

This clone appeared a few times. This sequence joins TRBV12-3 or TRBV12-4 and TRBJ2-1; no definite D call. The CDR3 has 12 amino acids. V was shortened by 5 bases and J by 9 bases, with 11 bases between the two germline ends. DNA of the CDR3: TGTGCCAGCAGTCTCGCTAATATTGAGCAGTTCTTC. The encoded protein is CASSLANIEQFF.

The gene calls are TRBV5-1 and TRBJ2-7; tentative D call: TRBD1 (5 bases). CDR1 SGHRS and CDR2 YFSETQ come from the germline V gene. The CDR3 sequence is 13 residues long. The germline V and J ends were trimmed by 0 bases and 2 bases, with 6 bases remaining between them. The CDR3 region is CASSLDRTYEQYF. CDR3 nucleotide sequence: TGCGCCAGCAGCTTGGACAGGACCTACGAGCAGTACTTC.

This clone was picked up a small number of times. The chain joins TRBV7-2 to TRBJ1-1; D not resolved. Trimming removed 8 bases from V and 5 bases from J, with 12 bases in between. Germline CDR1 SGHTA, CDR2 FQGNSA. The CDR3 covers 12 residues. The CDR3 DNA reads as TGTGCCAGCGTCGAGATCGGGACTGAAGCTTTCTTT. It translates to CASVEIGTEAFF.

The V gene is TRBV24-1, the J gene TRBJ1-2; D is possibly TRBD1 (5 bases). Germline lookup yields CDR1 KGHDR and CDR2 SFDVKD. The V gene lost 3 bases and the J gene lost 3 bases, with 10 bases spanning the gap. This CDR3 is built from 14 residues. The DNA for the CDR3 is TGTGCCACCAGTGATGATGCCAGGGACTATGGCTACACCTTC. Translation: CATSDDARDYGYTF.

The chain joins TRBV30 to TRBJ1-6; 11 bases agree with TRBD1. The CDR3 runs 13 residues. The V gene's germline CDR1 is GTSNPN and CDR2 SVGIG (reference sequence). Germline trimming cut 5 bases from V and 9 bases from J; bases unmatched to any gene: 3. DNA of the CDR3: TGTGCCTGGGAGGGGACAGGGGGTTCACCCCTCCACTTT. Its protein product is CAWEGTGGSPLHF.

This chain connects TRBV7-3 to TRBJ1-2; 8 bases line up with TRBD1. CDR3 size: 15 residues. Germline values: CDR1 SGHTA, CDR2 FQGTGA. J was trimmed by 9 bases and V by 4 bases; bases with no gene match: 13. CDR3 DNA: TGTGCCAGCAGCTCACTCCCCCGGACAGGGACGTGCTACACCTTC. It specifies CASSSLPRTGTCYTF.

Written as DNA, the CDR3 is TGTGCCAGCAGTTACTCAGGGGGTCGGAATGAGCAGTTCTTC. Translation gives CASSYSGGRNEQFF. The chain employs TRBV6-6 and TRBJ2-1; weak D call: TRBD1 (6 bases). The CDR3 runs 14 residues. Germline V gives CDR1 MNHNY, CDR2 SVGAGI (reference sequence). V was shortened by 0 bases and J by 7 bases, with 10 bases between the two germline ends.

The chain has TRBV5-1 and TRBJ2-7; D is unresolved. The V end was cut by 0 bases, the J end by 0 bases, with 4 bases between. This CDR3 region has 13 residues. The germline CDR1 and CDR2 sequences are SGHRS and YFSETQ. The chain's CDR3 is CASSLDTSYEQYF. Here the CDR3 DNA reads TGCGCCAGCAGCTTGGACACCTCCTACGAGCAGTACTTC.

A few counts support this clone. Within the sample, other DNA sequences also encode this same CDR3. The rearrangement joins TRBV24-1 to TRBJ1-2; 9 nucleotides match TRBD1. This CDR3 spans 14 amino acids. Germline V gene data show CDR1 as KGHDR and CDR2 as SFDVKD. V was pared by 2 bases and J by 5 bases, with 2 bases of the junction left unmatched. DNA of the CDR3: TGTGCCACCAGTGATTCCGGGACAGGGTATGGCTACACCTTC. Translating gives CATSDSGTGYGYTF.

Only a few counts were recorded for this clone. In DNA, the CDR3 is TGTGCCAGCAGTGTCACAGGGACGGTCACCGGGGAGCTGTTTTTT. This encodes CASSVTGTVTGELFF. The chain carries TRBV2 and TRBJ2-2; D is possibly TRBD1 (6 bases). Trimming took off 4 bases at V and 4 bases at J, with 13 bases between the two ends. The CDR3 sequence is 15 residues long. Germline V gene data show CDR1 as SNHLY and CDR2 as FYNNEI. Full variable domain (outside the CDR3, taken from reference TRBV2 and TRBJ2-2): EPEVTQTPSHQVTQMGQEVILRCVPISNHLYFYWYRQILGQKVEFLVSFYNNEISEKSEIFDDQFSVERPDGSNFTLKIRSTKLEDSAMYFCASSVTGTVTGELFFGEGSRLTVL.

The rearrangement uses TRBV30 and TRBJ2-2; possibly TRBD1 for D (5 bases). Per the germline V gene, CDR1 is GTSNPN and CDR2 is SVGIG (reference sequence). Deletions cut 2 bases from V and 11 bases from J, with 15 bases between. CDR3 length: 13 residues. The CDR3 nucleotides are TGTGCCTGGAGTTTCGCAGGGTTAGGAGAGCTGTTTTTT. It yields the protein CAWSFAGLGELFF.

This clone has only a few counts. The chain carries TRBV19 and TRBJ1-1, with TRBD1 as a possible D gene (6 bases). The CDR3 length is 16 residues. V lost 8 bases and J 0 bases, leaving 19 bases between the germline ends. Germline V CDR1 and CDR2: LNHDA, SQIVND (reference sequence). The CDR3 reads CASARGGAAMNTEAFF. The CDR3 nucleotides are TGTGCCAGTGCCCGGGGGGGGGCGGCTATGAACACTGAAGCTTTCTTT.

The J gene is TRBJ1-1, the V gene TRBV11-3; 8 nucleotides match TRBD1. Per the germline V gene, CDR1 is SGHNT and CDR2 is YENEEA. V was clipped by 5 bases and J by 2 bases; unmatched bases: 13. This CDR3 is 17 amino acids long. CDR3 in amino acids: CASSRTGTGYLNTEAFF. As DNA, the CDR3 is TGTGCCAGCAGCCGAACCGGGACAGGCTATCTTAACACTGAAGCTTTCTTT.

The chain combines TRBV6-1 with TRBJ2-3; D might be TRBD2 (5 bases). With 2 bases removed from V and 5 bases from J, the gap between germline ends came to 8 bases. Germline loops: CDR1 MNHNS, CDR2 SASEGT. The CDR3 contains 13 residues. In DNA form, the CDR3 reads TGTGCCAGCAGTGAAATCCGGGGAGATACGCAGTATTTT. This encodes CASSEIRGDTQYF.